Listed below are T cell receptor beta chains from one sample, sequenced in a study of beta chain features in type 1 diabetes. Using immunoSEQ multiplex PCR, the repertoire was profiled, and TCRdb retains in-frame clones only, with some absent. The top ten clones hold roughly 0.036% of a sample with 400,000 to 500,000 clones, 14% of them seen once. The sample taken for sequencing was naive CD4+ T cells from blood. Receptors were obtained from a man younger than 40 in good health. Each CDR3 is given with its conserved first and last residue. The D gene is left open where the match is weak. Clone size is shown for a subset of rows, as once, few, many or a class of expanded clone.

V	size	J	D	CDR3	DNA
TRBV9	NA	TRBJ1-5	TRBD1	CASSTTGSSNQPQHF	TGTGCCAGCAGCACGACAGGGTCAAGCAATCAGCCCCAGCATTTT
TRBV29-1	NA	TRBJ1-1	NA	CSVGLGYTEAFF	TGCAGCGTTGGTCTTGGGTACACTGAAGCTTTCTTT
TRBV5-6	few	TRBJ2-1	NA	CASSFWDQNNEQFF	TGTGCCAGCAGCTTCTGGGACCAAAACAATGAGCAGTTCTTC
TRBV30	NA	TRBJ1-1	NA	CACGVEVTEAFF	TGTGCCTGTGGGGTAGAGGTCACTGAAGCTTTCTTT
TRBV7-2	few	TRBJ2-3	TRBD1	CASSPRGNRGGTDTQYF	TGTGCCAGCAGCCCCCGAGGTAACAGGGGGGGCACAGATACGCAGTATTTT
TRBV15	few	TRBJ1-4	NA	CATSYDSRTNEKLFF	TGTGCCACCAGCTACGATTCCAGAACTAATGAAAAACTGTTTTTT
TRBV20-1	NA	TRBJ2-1	NA	CSAREDGEQFF	TGCAGTGCTAGAGAGGATGGGGAGCAGTTCTTC
TRBV18	few	TRBJ2-1	NA	CASSPGLVVYNEQFF	TGTGCCAGCTCACCTGGCCTAGTCGTCTACAATGAGCAGTTCTTC
TRBV29-1	NA	TRBJ2-5	NA	CSVELGADQETQYF	TGCAGCGTTGAACTCGGGGCTGACCAAGAGACCCAGTACTTC
TRBV27	NA	TRBJ2-1	TRBD2	CASSQGTSGPNEQFF	TGTGCCAGCAGCCAAGGGACTAGCGGGCCCAATGAGCAGTTCTTC
TRBV25-1	NA	TRBJ2-3	NA	CASSEWGTDTQYF	TGTGCCAGCAGTGAGTGGGGGACAGATACGCAGTATTTT
TRBV5-1	NA	TRBJ1-4	NA	CASSPGQVNEKLFF	TGCGCCAGCAGCCCGGGACAAGTTAATGAAAAACTGTTTTTT
TRBV14	NA	TRBJ1-2	TRBD1	CASRPDRDYGYTF	TGTGCCAGCAGGCCTGACAGGGACTATGGCTACACCTTC
TRBV14	NA	TRBJ2-3	NA	CASSLRGGGTDTQYF	TGTGCCAGCAGCCTGAGGGGAGGTGGCACAGATACGCAGTATTTT
TRBV6-5	few	TRBJ2-2	NA	CASSSEPTGELFF	TGTGCCAGCAGTTCCGAGCCCACCGGGGAGCTGTTTTTT
TRBV6-5	NA	TRBJ2-7	NA	CASTRGYEQYF	TGTGCCAGCACCCGGGGGTACGAGCAGTACTTC
TRBV14	NA	TRBJ2-2	NA	CASSRVGGNTGELFF	TGTGCCAGCAGCCGAGTCGGGGGAAACACCGGGGAGCTGTTTTTT
TRBV6-1	NA	TRBJ2-6	NA	CASSGAPTGLWANVLTF	TGTGCCAGCAGTGGAGCCCCTACAGGCCTCTGGGCCAACGTCCTGACTTTC
TRBV11-2	few	TRBJ2-3	NA	CASSLGLGTDTQYF	TGTGCCAGCAGCTTGGGCCTTGGCACAGATACGCAGTATTTT
TRBV20-1	few	TRBJ2-1	NA	CSASGINEQFF	TGCAGTGCTAGCGGCATCAATGAGCAGTTCTTC
TRBV9	NA	TRBJ2-2	NA	CASSVVAGELFF	TGTGCCAGCAGCGTAGTAGCCGGGGAGCTGTTTTTT
TRBV5-4	NA	TRBJ1-1	NA	CASSLDRSNTEAFF	TGTGCCAGCAGCTTGGACAGGTCGAACACTGAAGCTTTCTTT
TRBV6-1	few	TRBJ1-5	TRBD1	CASLTGMGNQPQHF	TGTGCCAGCTTGACAGGGATGGGCAATCAGCCCCAGCATTTT
TRBV10-3	NA	TRBJ2-3	NA	CAISDRLGSSTDTQYF	TGTGCCATCAGTGACAGACTCGGATCTAGCACAGATACGCAGTATTTT
TRBV4-1	few	TRBJ2-1	NA	CASSQAQGLGKVF	TGCGCCAGCAGCCAAGCCCAAGGACTGGGTAAGGTCTTC
TRBV7-2	NA	TRBJ1-6	NA	CASKDIRYNSPLHF	TGTGCCAGCAAGGACATCCGGTATAATTCACCCCTCCACTTT
TRBV5-6	NA	TRBJ2-5	TRBD2	CASSQGLALQETQYF	TGTGCCAGCAGCCAGGGACTAGCGTTACAAGAGACCCAGTACTTC
TRBV29-1	few	TRBJ2-1	NA	CSDLQDNYNEQFF	TGCAGCGATTTACAGGATAACTACAATGAGCAGTTCTTC
TRBV25-1	few	TRBJ2-5	TRBD1	CASSEPGQGKETQYF	TGTGCCAGCAGTGAACCAGGACAGGGGAAAGAGACCCAGTACTTC
TRBV18	few	TRBJ1-1	NA	CSSSPGMNTEAFF	TGTTCCAGCTCACCGGGTATGAACACTGAAGCTTTCTTT
TRBV15	NA	TRBJ1-1	NA	CATSRTGAAEAFF	TGTGCCACCAGCAGGACGGGTGCCGCTGAAGCTTTCTTT
TRBV29-1	NA	TRBJ2-3	TRBD2	CSVVPSGDTQYF	TGCAGCGTTGTTCCTAGCGGGGATACGCAGTATTTT
TRBV7-2	few	TRBJ1-1	NA	CASSLRTLSTEAFF	TGTGCCAGCAGCCTCAGGACCTTGAGTACTGAAGCTTTCTTT
TRBV11-3	NA	TRBJ2-1	TRBD2	CASSLVAGIYNEQFF	TGTGCCAGCAGCTTAGTAGCGGGGATCTACAATGAGCAGTTCTTC
TRBV15	NA	TRBJ2-3	TRBD1	CATSLRGRSTDTQYF	TGTGCCACCAGTCTTAGGGGGCGAAGCACAGATACGCAGTATTTT